Listed below are T cell receptor beta chains from one sample, sequenced in a study of blood T cell repertoires in COVID-19. Clones were read by immunoSEQ multiplex PCR, and TCRdb kept only the in-frame ones, dropping some. The sample includes some 120,000 clones, approximately 85% seen only once; the top ten take around an eighth. Sequenced: peripheral blood. Receptors were obtained from a human donor in a cohort sampled during active COVID-19. The CDR3 runs from the conserved cysteine through the conserved F or W. The order of the fields is V gene, J gene, D gene, CDR3 protein, CDR3 DNA. A D gene is named only where the DNA matches it firmly.

V: TRBV5-1
J: TRBJ2-5
D: TRBD2
CDR3: CASSSGLARETQYF
DNA: TGCGCCAGCAGCTCCGGACTAGCGAGGGAGACCCAGTACTTC

V: TRBV3-1/TRBV3-2
J: TRBJ1-5
D: -
CDR3: CASSLSGNQPQHF
DNA: TGTGCCAGCAGCCTGTCAGGAAATCAGCCCCAGCATTTT

V: TRBV18
J: TRBJ1-1
D: -
CDR3: CASSPTTADTTEAFF
DNA: TGTGCCAGCTCACCAACGACAGCCGATACCACTGAAGCTTTCTTT

V: TRBV11-2
J: TRBJ2-1
D: -
CDR3: CASSLDPAFDEGSSYNEQFF
DNA: TGTGCCAGCAGCTTAGACCCCGCCTTCGACGAGGGAAGCTCCTACAATGAGCAGTTCTTC

V: TRBV4-2
J: TRBJ1-1
D: -
CDR3: CASSQAVHTEAFF
DNA: TGTGCCAGCAGCCAAGCCGTCCACACTGAAGCTTTCTTT

V: TRBV19
J: TRBJ2-7
D: TRBD1
CDR3: CASSSTGTGNEQYF
DNA: TGTGCCAGTAGTTCGACCGGGACAGGGAACGAGCAGTACTTC

V: TRBV7-8
J: TRBJ1-5
D: -
CDR3: CASTLWGGLNQPQHF
DNA: TGTGCCAGCACCCTATGGGGGGGACTCAATCAGCCCCAGCATTTT

V: TRBV11-2
J: TRBJ2-5
D: TRBD1
CDR3: CASSLGTGGRETQYF
DNA: TGTGCCAGCAGCTTAGGGACAGGGGGCCGTGAGACCCAGTACTTC

V: TRBV9
J: TRBJ2-2
D: TRBD2
CDR3: CASSAAGGGHTGELFF
DNA: TGTGCCAGCAGCGCGGCCGGCGGGGGACACACCGGGGAGCTGTTTTTT

V: TRBV2
J: TRBJ2-1
D: -
CDR3: CASSERQARTYNEQFF
DNA: TGTGCCAGCAGTGAGCGACAGGCCCGCACCTACAATGAGCAGTTCTTC

V: TRBV7-9
J: TRBJ1-6
D: TRBD1
CDR3: CASSTRDRGPYNSPLHF
DNA: TGTGCCAGCAGCACCCGGGACAGGGGACCCTATAATTCACCCCTCCACTTT

V: TRBV7-9
J: TRBJ1-4
D: TRBD1
CDR3: CASSRDRGREKLFF
DNA: TGTGCCAGCAGCCGGGACAGGGGGCGCGAAAAACTGTTTTTT

V: TRBV11-2
J: TRBJ1-1
D: -
CDR3: CASSLDSAVNTEAFF
DNA: TGTGCCAGCAGCTTAGATTCGGCGGTTAACACTGAAGCTTTCTTT